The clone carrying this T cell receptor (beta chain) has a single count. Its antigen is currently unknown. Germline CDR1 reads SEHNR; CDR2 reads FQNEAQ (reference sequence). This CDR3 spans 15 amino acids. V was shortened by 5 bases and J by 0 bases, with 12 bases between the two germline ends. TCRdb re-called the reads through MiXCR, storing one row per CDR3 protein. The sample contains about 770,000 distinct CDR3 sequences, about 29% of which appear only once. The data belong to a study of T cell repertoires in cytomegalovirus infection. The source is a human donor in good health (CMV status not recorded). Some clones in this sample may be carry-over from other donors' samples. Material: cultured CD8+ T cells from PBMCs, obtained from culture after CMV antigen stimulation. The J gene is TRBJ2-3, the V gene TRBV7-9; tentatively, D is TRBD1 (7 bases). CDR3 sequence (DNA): TGTGCCAGCAGCCCGACAGGGACTAGCACAGATACGCAGTATTTT. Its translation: CASSPTGTSTDTQYF.